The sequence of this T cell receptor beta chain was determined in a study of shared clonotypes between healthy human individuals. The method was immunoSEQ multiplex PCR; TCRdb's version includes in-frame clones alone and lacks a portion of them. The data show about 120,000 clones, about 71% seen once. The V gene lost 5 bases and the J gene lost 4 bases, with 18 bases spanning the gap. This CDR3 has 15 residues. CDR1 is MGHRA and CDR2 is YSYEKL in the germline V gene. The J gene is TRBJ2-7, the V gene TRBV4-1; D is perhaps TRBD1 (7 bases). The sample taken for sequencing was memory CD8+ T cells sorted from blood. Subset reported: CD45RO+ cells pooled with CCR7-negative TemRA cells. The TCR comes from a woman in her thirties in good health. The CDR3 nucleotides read TGCGCCAGCAGCGATACAGGGGCCGGAGGGTACGAGCAGTACTTC. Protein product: CASSDTGAGGYEQYF.